These T cell receptor beta chains were read from a single sample in a study of PD-1 blockade in mismatch repair-deficient tumors. The table came from immunoSEQ multiplex PCR; TCRdb's copy has only in-frame clones and leaves some out. This table holds about 39,000 clones, roughly 83% found once. The input for sequencing was PBMCs, taken approximately 9 months after starting pembrolizumab. The receptors were sampled from an adult with mismatch repair-deficient cancer. Each CDR3 is given with its conserved first and last residue. The D gene is left open where the match is weak. Only part of the rows carry a size: once, few, many, or a class if the clone is expanded.

v_call: TRBV19; clone_size: few; d_call: -; j_call: TRBJ2-7; cdr3_nt: TGTGCCAGTAGTATGGCCCCGACTAGGGCGGGGTACGAGCAGTACTTC; cdr3_aa: CASSMAPTRAGYEQYF
v_call: TRBV30; clone_size: -; d_call: TRBD2; j_call: TRBJ2-3; cdr3_nt: TGTGCCTGGAGGCGGGGGGGGGATACGCAGTATTTT; cdr3_aa: CAWRRGGDTQYF
v_call: TRBV28; clone_size: -; d_call: -; j_call: TRBJ1-4; cdr3_nt: TGTGCCAGCAGTTCGTTAGAAAAACTGTTTTTT; cdr3_aa: CASSSLEKLFF
v_call: TRBV11-3; clone_size: -; d_call: -; j_call: TRBJ2-5; cdr3_nt: TGTGCCAGCAGCCGACTACTAGAGACCCAGTACTTC; cdr3_aa: CASSRLLETQYF
v_call: TRBV5-8; clone_size: -; d_call: -; j_call: TRBJ1-5; cdr3_nt: TGTGCCAGCAGCTTGGGCAGATATAGCAATCAGCCCCAGCATTTT; cdr3_aa: CASSLGRYSNQPQHF
v_call: TRBV7-2; clone_size: -; d_call: -; j_call: TRBJ1-5; cdr3_nt: TGTGCCAGCTCCTGGGGGCAGGCCAGTCAGCCCCAGCATTTT; cdr3_aa: CASSWGQASQPQHF
v_call: TRBV5-4; clone_size: -; d_call: TRBD2; j_call: TRBJ2-5; cdr3_nt: TGTGCCAGCAGCTTGCGGGAGGGCTATGAGACCCAGTACTTC; cdr3_aa: CASSLREGYETQYF
v_call: TRBV6-1; clone_size: -; d_call: -; j_call: TRBJ2-7; cdr3_nt: TGTGCCAGCAGTGAAGGGGCGTGGGAGACCGCCGAGCAGTACTTC; cdr3_aa: CASSEGAWETAEQYF
v_call: TRBV2; clone_size: -; d_call: -; j_call: TRBJ1-5; cdr3_nt: TGTGCCAGCAGTGCGGGACAGCCCCAGCATTTT; cdr3_aa: CASSAGQPQHF
v_call: TRBV9; clone_size: -; d_call: -; j_call: TRBJ2-2; cdr3_nt: TGTGCCAGCAGCCTACGACAGGAGACGAACACCGGGGAGCTGTTTTTT; cdr3_aa: CASSLRQETNTGELFF
v_call: TRBV30; clone_size: few; d_call: -; j_call: TRBJ2-7; cdr3_nt: TGTGCCTGGAGTGGGACTTACGAGCAGTACTTC; cdr3_aa: CAWSGTYEQYF
v_call: TRBV9; clone_size: -; d_call: TRBD2; j_call: TRBJ2-1; cdr3_nt: TGTGCCAGCAGCGTAGCATTAGCGGGCAGGTACAATGAGCAGTTCTTC; cdr3_aa: CASSVALAGRYNEQFF
v_call: TRBV13; clone_size: -; d_call: -; j_call: TRBJ1-2; cdr3_nt: TGTGCCAGCAGCCAAAATCGTCAGGGCCTCCACACCTTC; cdr3_aa: CASSQNRQGLHTF
v_call: TRBV27; clone_size: -; d_call: -; j_call: TRBJ1-5; cdr3_nt: TGTGCCAGCAGTTTATCCCAGGGAAGCAATCAGCCCCAGCATTTT; cdr3_aa: CASSLSQGSNQPQHF
v_call: TRBV9; clone_size: -; d_call: TRBD1; j_call: TRBJ1-1; cdr3_nt: TGTGCCAGCAGCGTCCTCAGGGGGGAGAACACTGAAGCTTTCTTT; cdr3_aa: CASSVLRGENTEAFF
v_call: TRBV7-8; clone_size: -; d_call: TRBD1; j_call: TRBJ1-3; cdr3_nt: TGTGCCAGCAGCTTCCAGACAGGGGAGGGAAACACCATATATTTT; cdr3_aa: CASSFQTGEGNTIYF
v_call: TRBV2; clone_size: -; d_call: TRBD2; j_call: TRBJ2-7; cdr3_nt: TGTGCCAGCAGTACGGGACTAGCGGGAGGTCGAATGTACGAGCAGTACTTC; cdr3_aa: CASSTGLAGGRMYEQYF
v_call: TRBV4-1; clone_size: -; d_call: -; j_call: TRBJ1-1; cdr3_nt: TGCGCCAGCAGCCTCCCCCCTGGAGGGGACACTGAAGCTTTCTTT; cdr3_aa: CASSLPPGGDTEAFF
v_call: TRBV28; clone_size: -; d_call: TRBD2; j_call: TRBJ2-1; cdr3_nt: TGTGCCAGCAGTTCCCTCCCCCGGGAGGGCCCCCGATTCTTC; cdr3_aa: CASSSLPREGPRFF